This note documents a single T cell receptor (beta chain) sequence. Other DNA variants within this sample encode the same CDR3. These data belong to a study of T cell responses to AZD1222 COVID-19 vaccine. Repertoires were generated with immunoSEQ multiplex PCR, while TCRdb's copy carries only in-frame clones and drops some. The sample records 120,000 or so clones, 80% to 90% being singletons. This material consisted of peripheral blood, taken on day 0 of AZD1222 vaccination. This clonotype originated in an adult in good health.

Here the CDR3 DNA reads TGTGCCAGCAGTCCCGGGACAGGCAATCAGCCCCAGCATTTT. As protein: CASSPGTGNQPQHF. The J gene is TRBJ1-5, the V gene TRBV11-2; 7 bases map to TRBD1. J lost 2 bases, V lost 6 bases, and 4 bases had no gene match. The CDR3 spans 14 residues. Germline CDR1 and CDR2: SGHAT and FQNNGV.